The 16 T cell receptor beta chains below come from one sample, sequenced in a study of T cells in placental villitis. This was the immunoSEQ v4 assay. The table came from immunoSEQ multiplex PCR; TCRdb's copy has only in-frame clones and leaves some out. The table records about 6,000 clones, more than 70% of them present only once. The sample was placental tissue containing maternal and fetal cells. Receptors were obtained from a human patient with infectious villitis; the placental T cells may come from both mother and fetus.

This chain joins TRBV10-3 and TRBJ2-7, with 9 nucleotides matching TRBD1. J was trimmed by 0 bases and V by 10 bases; bases with no gene match: 4. The length of the CDR3 is 13 residues. Germline V gene sequence: CDR1 ENHRY, CDR2 SYGVKD. CDR3 sequence (DNA): TGTGCCACCGGGACAGGGATCTCCTACGAGCAGTACTTC. Its translation: CATGTGISYEQYF.

The chain carries TRBV4-3 and TRBJ2-7; D is undetermined. Deletions cut 0 bases from V and 3 bases from J, with 6 bases between. The germline V gene encodes CDR1 LGHNA and CDR2 YSLEER. The CDR3 runs 13 residues. CDR3 amino acids: CASSQDNSYEQYF. Written as DNA, the CDR3 is TGCGCCAGCAGCCAAGATAACAGCTACGAGCAGTACTTC.

V gene TRBV9 combines with J gene TRBJ2-1; D unclear. V gave up 0 bases and J gave up 10 bases, with 5 bases separating them. Per germline, CDR1 SGDLS and CDR2 YYNGEE. CDR3 length equals 11 residues. The CDR3 sequence is CASSVGVEQFF. DNA for the CDR3: TGTGCCAGCAGCGTAGGCGTGGAGCAGTTCTTC.

The chain joins TRBV19 to TRBJ1-4; 8 bases are a match to TRBD1. The CDR3 is made up of 15 amino acids. V dropped 5 bases and J dropped 7; count of bases not matched to a gene: 9. Germline V gene sequence: CDR1 LNHDA, CDR2 SQIVND (reference sequence). The CDR3 DNA sequence: TGTGCCAGTAGTTGGACAGGGAGCGTAAGTGAAAAACTGTTTTTT. Translating gives CASSWTGSVSEKLFF.

The rearrangement uses TRBV6-1 and TRBJ2-7; D ambiguous. Germline assignment: CDR1 MNHNS and CDR2 SASEGT. The V gene lost 3 bases and the J gene lost 4 bases, with 13 bases spanning the gap. This CDR3 has 14 amino acids. The DNA of the CDR3 is TGTGCCAGCAGTGATCGCACCCTACTGTACGAGCAGTACTTC. Protein: CASSDRTLLYEQYF.

The J gene is TRBJ2-7, the V gene TRBV6-2 or TRBV6-3, with a tentative D call TRBD1 (6 bases). Germline V gene sequence: CDR1 MNHEY, CDR2 SVGEGT. The CDR3 runs 16 residues. Trimming shortened V by 0 bases and J by 2 bases, and 14 bases separated the two germline ends. In DNA, the CDR3 is TGTGCCAGCAGTTACTCCCCCCGGGACACCCCCTACGAGCAGTACTTC. It encodes CASSYSPRDTPYEQYF.

This clone has a single count. V is TRBV3-1 (or the pseudogene TRBV3-2) and J is TRBJ2-1; tentative D call: TRBD1 (6 bases). The CDR3 has 14 amino acids. The ends were cut back, 4 bases at V and 8 bases at J, with 15 bases in the middle. CDR1 and CDR2 (germline): LGHDT, YNNKEL (reference sequence). The CDR3 DNA sequence: TGTGCCAGCAGCCGCAGGACAGACTGGGATGAGCAGTTCTTC. Translation gives CASSRRTDWDEQFF.

This rearrangement joins TRBV6-4 to TRBJ2-1, with TRBD1 matching 9 bases. This CDR3 region has 14 residues. Germline V gives CDR1 MRHNA, CDR2 SNTAGT. J lost 8 bases, V lost 5 bases, and 7 bases had no gene match. The CDR3 loop is CASSSGTGIDEQFF. The DNA of the CDR3 is TGTGCCAGCAGTTCCGGGACAGGGATCGATGAGCAGTTCTTC.

The chain combines TRBV7-9 with TRBJ1-2; 7 bases map to TRBD1. The CDR3 totals 14 residues. In germline, CDR1 is SEHNR, CDR2 FQNEAQ (reference sequence). Trimming removed 5 bases from V and 8 bases from J; junction bases left unmatched: 11. CDR3 residues: CASSRQGGSRGYTF. The CDR3 DNA is TGTGCCAGCAGCCGACAGGGAGGTTCGCGAGGCTACACCTTC.

The V gene is TRBV5-3, the J gene TRBJ2-4; D might be TRBD2 (5 bases). TRBV5-3 is marked as an open reading frame, function uncertain. This CDR3 spans 13 amino acids. With 2 bases removed from V and 3 bases from J, the gap between germline ends came to 6 bases. CDR3 in amino acids: CARSLLDKNIQYF. CDR3 DNA: TGTGCCAGAAGCTTACTAGACAAAAACATTCAGTACTTC.

The rearrangement links TRBV27 to TRBJ2-5; D not resolved. Germline-derived CDR1 and CDR2 are MNHEY and SMNVEV (reference sequence). The CDR3 consists of 16 residues. Trimming removed 6 bases from V and 3 bases from J, with 20 bases in between. CDR3 protein: CASSPEVGAVEETQYF. The DNA for the CDR3 is TGTGCCAGCAGCCCCGAGGTGGGCGCGGTCGAAGAGACCCAGTACTTC.

This chain uses TRBV19 with TRBJ2-1; 10 nucleotides match TRBD1. J was trimmed by 5 bases and V by 4 bases; bases with no gene match: 11. Germline CDR1 LNHDA, CDR2 SQIVND (reference sequence). The CDR3 is made up of 17 amino acids. CDR3 sequence (DNA): TGTGCCAGTAGTAACCCTTCGGGGACAGGGGTGAACAATGAGCAGTTCTTC. It specifies CASSNPSGTGVNNEQFF. Together with reference TRBV19 and TRBJ2-1, the CDR3 gives the full variable domain: DGGITQSPKYLFRKEGQNVTLSCEQNLNHDAMYWYRQDPGQGLRLIYYSQIVNDFQKGDIAEGYSVSREKKESFPLTVTSAQKNPTAFYLCASSNPSGTGVNNEQFFGPGTRLTVL.

V and J are TRBV5-1 and TRBJ1-2; the D is unclear. Germline-derived CDR1 and CDR2 are SGHRS and YFSETQ. The CDR3 is 14 amino acids. V lost 0 bases and J 8 bases, leaving 14 bases between the germline ends. The CDR3 sequence: CASSLDDPGLGYTF. The CDR3 nucleotides read TGCGCCAGCAGCTTGGACGATCCTGGGTTGGGCTACACCTTC.

The chain is built from TRBV6-5 and TRBJ2-7, with 7 bases lining up with TRBD2. Germline CDR1 reads MNHEY; CDR2 reads SVGAGI. The length of the CDR3 is 14 residues. J gave up 0 bases and V 5 bases, and 4 bases lay outside the gene matches. CDR3 sequence (DNA): TGTGCCAGCAGTCTGACGGGAGGCTCCTACGAGCAGTACTTC. This sequence encodes CASSLTGGSYEQYF.

This clone was recorded once. The chain joins TRBV5-4 to TRBJ1-1; D gene unclear. This CDR3 is 15 amino acids long. The V and J ends lost 6 bases and 5 bases respectively, with 20 bases between them. Germline V lookup: CDR1 SGHNT, CDR2 YYREEE (reference sequence). CDR3 protein: CASTPYRQSGTEAFF. CDR3 bases: TGTGCCAGCACCCCATACAGACAAAGTGGGACTGAAGCTTTCTTT.

The J gene is TRBJ2-2, the V gene TRBV27; D unclear. Trimming shortened V by 0 bases and J by 6 bases, and 2 bases separated the two germline ends. Germline V gene data show CDR1 as MNHEY and CDR2 as SMNVEV (reference sequence). This CDR3 has 12 residues. The CDR3 sequence: CASSLSSGELFF. The CDR3 region has the DNA TGTGCCAGCAGTTTATCTTCCGGGGAGCTGTTTTTT.